This T cell receptor beta chain appears in the sequencing data of a study of T cell responses to AZD1222 COVID-19 vaccine (dated by TCRdb to about 2021). Looking at the study overall: TCR sequencing covered 233 trial participants: 200 to 210 given two doses of AZD1222 and 26 given two doses of MenACWY control vaccine. Trial participants were enrolled into age subgroups of 18-55, 56-69 and 70-plus years, which contained roughly 140, 27 and 60 TCR-sequenced participants, respectively. Overall study outcomes, separate from this receptor: Reportedly, close to half of the unique spike-specific TCRs recognized epitopes lying outside the regions that are mutated in the B.1.351 and B.1.1.7 variants. Only five or six AZD1222 recipients were SARS-CoV-2 seropositive at baseline, limiting conclusions about previously exposed vaccinees. Participants were mostly white British and included more females than males, and it was suggested by the authors that clonal diversity may have been underestimated. CD4 TCRs associated with the vaccine covered the entire spike protein, and the dominant responses were in regions 160-218 and 743-854. The 56-69-year group was small, and its depth increase did not reach significance, likely because of low power. No day 14 peak-response samples were available, so repertoires were characterized only after the peak T cell response. After two AZD1222 doses, both the breadth and the depth of spike-specific TCRs were significantly higher than at day 0 and than in MenACWY recipients.

The CDR3 regions of human TCRbeta chains were analyzed by immunosequencing. Per the original workflow: TCRs in the repertoires were matched against a reference library of SARS-CoV-2-specific TCRs that had been generated with the MIRA antigen-specificity platform. Breadth meant the fraction of unique TCRs that were SARS-CoV-2-associated, whereas depth meant the fraction of total T cells that were SARS-CoV-2-associated. Using the MIRA data, every spike-specific TCR was mapped to the spike region that the TCR reacted to and assigned to either a CD4 or a CD8 class. Log10-transformed breadth and depth values were compared by one-way ANOVA with Sidak's multiple comparisons tests. Not all clones reach the TCRdb copy of this immuneACCESS table, which keeps in-frame sequences only. Checked studies attribute under half of the gap to unresolved V genes and leave the rest unexplained. From that table come the V and J calls and clone size; the DNA was used to work out D and trimming. The sample table holds more than 150,000 clones, of which 85% to 95% were seen once. 1.5% to 2% of the sample belongs to the ten largest clones.

This sample's time point label indicates: about 28 days (+/-7) after the second vaccine dose. AZD1222 recipients whose second dose came at about 4 weeks and those whose second dose came at about 12 weeks were combined into one group, since spike-specific TCR depth and breadth did not differ between the two schedules. Vaccinee samples were obtained from the UK trials COV001 and COV002, which included a single-blind randomized controlled phase 2/3 trial of AZD1222 (ChAdOx1 nCoV-19) in healthy adults. For TCRbeta chain sequencing, PBMC samples were collected from trial participants at day 0 and at day 28 after the second dose. To note about this clone: Its recognized antigen is unknown. Within one base of it there is no much larger clone, and no base qualities were kept.

Sequenced material: peripheral blood, taken 28 days after the second AZD1222 dose. This receptor was obtained from an adult who received the AZD1222 COVID-19 vaccine.

The CDR3 here reads CASSDGLAGLETQYF. The nucleotide sequence reads as follows: TGTGCCAGCAGTGACGGACTAGCGGGATTGGAGACCCAGTACTTC. The chain couples TRBV28 to TRBJ2-5, with 12 middle bases fitting TRBD2. The CDR3 numbers 15 residues from cysteine through phenylalanine. The retained sequence is limited to the CDR3, 45 bases, with the frame set at the first base. From a lookup of the germline V gene, CDR1 and CDR2 are MDHEN and SYDVKM. V and J are trimmed by 5 bases and 5 bases, and the gene matches miss 6 bases of the junction. Joined to the reference TRBV28 and TRBJ2-5 proteins, this CDR3 gives the full variable domain: DVKVTQSSRYLVKRTGEKVFLECVQDMDHENMFWYRQDPGLGLRLIYFSYDVKMKEKGDIPEGYSVSREKKERFSLILESASTNQTSMYLCASSDGLAGLETQYFGPGTRLLVL.